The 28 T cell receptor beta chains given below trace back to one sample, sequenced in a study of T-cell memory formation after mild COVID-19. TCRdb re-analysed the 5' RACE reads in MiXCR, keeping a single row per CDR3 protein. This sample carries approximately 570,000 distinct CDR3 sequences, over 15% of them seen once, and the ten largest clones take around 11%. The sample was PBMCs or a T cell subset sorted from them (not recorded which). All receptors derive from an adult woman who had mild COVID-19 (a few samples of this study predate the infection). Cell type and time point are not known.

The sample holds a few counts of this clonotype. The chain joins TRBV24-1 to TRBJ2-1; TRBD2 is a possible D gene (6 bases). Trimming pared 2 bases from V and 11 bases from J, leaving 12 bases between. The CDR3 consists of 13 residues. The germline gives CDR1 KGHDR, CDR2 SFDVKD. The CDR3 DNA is TGTGCCACCAGTGATTCACTAGCCCGACAGCAGTTCTTC. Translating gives CATSDSLARQQFF.

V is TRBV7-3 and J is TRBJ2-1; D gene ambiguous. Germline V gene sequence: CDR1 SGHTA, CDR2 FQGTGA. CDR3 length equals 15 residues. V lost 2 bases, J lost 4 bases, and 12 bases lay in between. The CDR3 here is CASSLRLVSYNEQFF. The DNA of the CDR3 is TGTGCCAGCAGCTTACGCCTAGTATCATACAATGAGCAGTTCTTC.

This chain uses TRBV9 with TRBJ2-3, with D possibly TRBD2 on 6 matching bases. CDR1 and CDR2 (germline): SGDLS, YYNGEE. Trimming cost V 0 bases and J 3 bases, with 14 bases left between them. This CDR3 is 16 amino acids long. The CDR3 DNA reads TGTGCCAGCAGCGTAGACTCGGGGGAGTGGACAGATACGCAGTATTTT. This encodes CASSVDSGEWTDTQYF.

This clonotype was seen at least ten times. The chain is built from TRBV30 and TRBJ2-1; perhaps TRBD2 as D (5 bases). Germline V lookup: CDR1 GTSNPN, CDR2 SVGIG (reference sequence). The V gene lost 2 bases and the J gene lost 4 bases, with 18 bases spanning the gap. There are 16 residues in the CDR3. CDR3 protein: CAWSPPQDGNYNEQFF. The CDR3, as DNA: TGTGCCTGGAGTCCCCCCCAGGACGGGAATTACAATGAGCAGTTCTTC.

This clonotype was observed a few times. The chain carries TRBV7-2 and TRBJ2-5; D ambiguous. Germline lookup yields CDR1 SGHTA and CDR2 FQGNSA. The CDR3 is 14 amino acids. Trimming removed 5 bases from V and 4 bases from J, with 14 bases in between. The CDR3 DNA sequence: TGTGCCAGCAGCCCCCGACGGGCTAGAGAGACCCAGTACTTC. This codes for CASSPRRARETQYF.

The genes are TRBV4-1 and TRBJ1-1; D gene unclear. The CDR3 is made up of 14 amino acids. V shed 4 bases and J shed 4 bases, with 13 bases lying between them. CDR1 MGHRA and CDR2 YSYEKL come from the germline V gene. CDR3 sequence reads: CASSPAGGSTEAFF. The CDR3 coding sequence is TGCGCCAGCAGCCCCGCAGGAGGCAGCACTGAAGCTTTCTTT.

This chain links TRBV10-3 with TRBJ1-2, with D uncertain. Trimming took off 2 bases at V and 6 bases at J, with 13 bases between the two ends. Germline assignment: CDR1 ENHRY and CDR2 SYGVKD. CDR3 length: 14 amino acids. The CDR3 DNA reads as TGTGCCATCAGTGAGAAGGGTCGGGTCCATGGCTACACCTTC. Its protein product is CAISEKGRVHGYTF.

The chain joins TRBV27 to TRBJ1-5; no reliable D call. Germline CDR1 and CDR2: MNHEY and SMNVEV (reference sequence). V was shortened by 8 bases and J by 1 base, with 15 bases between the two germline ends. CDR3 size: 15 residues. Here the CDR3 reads CASRADPGSNQPQHF. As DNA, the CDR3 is TGTGCCAGCCGCGCTGACCCGGGGAGCAATCAGCCCCAGCATTTT.

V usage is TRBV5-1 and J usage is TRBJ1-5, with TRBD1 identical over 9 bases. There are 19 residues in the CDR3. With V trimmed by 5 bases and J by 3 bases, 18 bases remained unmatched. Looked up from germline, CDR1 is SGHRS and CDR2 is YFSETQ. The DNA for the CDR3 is TGCGCCAGCAGAACTGAAGTGGACAGGGGAAGGGAGGACAATCAGCCCCAGCATTTT. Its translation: CASRTEVDRGREDNQPQHF.

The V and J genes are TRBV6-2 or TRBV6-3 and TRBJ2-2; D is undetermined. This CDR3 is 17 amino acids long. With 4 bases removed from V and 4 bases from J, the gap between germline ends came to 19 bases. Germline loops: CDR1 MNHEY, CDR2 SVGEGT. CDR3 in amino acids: CASSFDVKARTTGELFF. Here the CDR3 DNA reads TGTGCCAGCAGTTTTGATGTAAAGGCCAGGACCACCGGGGAGCTGTTTTTT.

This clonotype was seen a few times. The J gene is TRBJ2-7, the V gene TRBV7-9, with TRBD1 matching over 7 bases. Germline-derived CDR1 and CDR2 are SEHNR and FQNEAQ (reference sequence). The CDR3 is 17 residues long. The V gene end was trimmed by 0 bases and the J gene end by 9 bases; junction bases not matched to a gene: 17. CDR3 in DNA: TGTGCCAGCAGCTTAGCGTACCTCACAGGGGTCACTGGCGGGCAGTACTTC. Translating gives CASSLAYLTGVTGGQYF.

DNA of the CDR3: TGTGCCAGCAGCACCCTGACAGGGAACACCGGGGAGCTGTTTTTT. Its protein is CASSTLTGNTGELFF. This chain connects TRBV7-8 to TRBJ2-2; possibly TRBD1 for D (6 bases). Trimming took 5 bases from V and 1 from J, leaving 11 bases between them. CDR3 length: 15 amino acids. Germline V gene data show CDR1 as SGHVS and CDR2 as FQNEAQ.

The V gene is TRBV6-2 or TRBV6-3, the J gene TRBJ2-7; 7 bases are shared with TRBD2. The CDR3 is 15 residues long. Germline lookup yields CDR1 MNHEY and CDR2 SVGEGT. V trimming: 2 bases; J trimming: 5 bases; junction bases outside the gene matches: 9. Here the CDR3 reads CASSYGAGWFDEQYF. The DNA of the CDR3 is TGTGCCAGCAGTTACGGAGCGGGATGGTTCGACGAGCAGTACTTC.

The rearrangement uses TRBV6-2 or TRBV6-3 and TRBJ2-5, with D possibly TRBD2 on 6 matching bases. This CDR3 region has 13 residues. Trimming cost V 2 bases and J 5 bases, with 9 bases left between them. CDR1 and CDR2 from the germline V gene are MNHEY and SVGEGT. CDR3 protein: CASSYGLAETQYF. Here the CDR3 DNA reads TGTGCCAGCAGTTACGGGCTAGCGGAGACCCAGTACTTC.

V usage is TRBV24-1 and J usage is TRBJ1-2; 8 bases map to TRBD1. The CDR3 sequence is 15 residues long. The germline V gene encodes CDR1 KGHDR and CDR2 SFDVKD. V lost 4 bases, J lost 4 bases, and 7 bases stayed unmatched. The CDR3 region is CATSETTGAGYGYTF. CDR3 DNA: TGTGCCACCAGTGAGACGACAGGGGCCGGCTATGGCTACACCTTC.

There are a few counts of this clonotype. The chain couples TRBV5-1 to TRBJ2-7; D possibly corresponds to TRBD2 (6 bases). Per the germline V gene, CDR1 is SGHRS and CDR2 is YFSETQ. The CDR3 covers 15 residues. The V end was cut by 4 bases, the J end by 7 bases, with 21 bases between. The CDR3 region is CASSANSGGGTEQYF. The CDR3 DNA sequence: TGCGCCAGCAGCGCAAATAGCGGTGGGGGGACGGAGCAGTACTTC.

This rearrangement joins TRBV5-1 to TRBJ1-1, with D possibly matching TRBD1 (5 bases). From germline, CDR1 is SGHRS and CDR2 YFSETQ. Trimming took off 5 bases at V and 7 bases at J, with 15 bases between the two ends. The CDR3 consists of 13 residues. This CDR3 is CASSLRDRREAFF. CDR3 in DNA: TGCGCCAGCAGTCTGAGGGACCGACGTGAAGCTTTCTTT.

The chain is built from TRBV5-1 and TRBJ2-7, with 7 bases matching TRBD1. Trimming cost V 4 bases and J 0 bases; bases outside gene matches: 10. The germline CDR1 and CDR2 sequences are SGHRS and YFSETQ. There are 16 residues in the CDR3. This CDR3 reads CASSVGTDESSYEQYF. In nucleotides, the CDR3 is TGCGCCAGCAGCGTGGGGACAGACGAAAGCTCCTACGAGCAGTACTTC. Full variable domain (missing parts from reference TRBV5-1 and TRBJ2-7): KAGVTQTPRYLIKTRGQQVTLSCSPISGHRSVSWYQQTPGQGLQFLFEYFSETQRNKGNFPGRFSGRQFSNSRSEMNVSTLELGDSALYLCASSVGTDESSYEQYFGPGTRLTVT.

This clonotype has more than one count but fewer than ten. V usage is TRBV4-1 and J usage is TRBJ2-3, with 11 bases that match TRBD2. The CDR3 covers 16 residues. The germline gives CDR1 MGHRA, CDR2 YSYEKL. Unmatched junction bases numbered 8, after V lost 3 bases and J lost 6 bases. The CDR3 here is CASSQIAGGPADTQYF. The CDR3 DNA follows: TGCGCCAGCAGCCAGATAGCGGGGGGGCCTGCGGATACGCAGTATTTT.

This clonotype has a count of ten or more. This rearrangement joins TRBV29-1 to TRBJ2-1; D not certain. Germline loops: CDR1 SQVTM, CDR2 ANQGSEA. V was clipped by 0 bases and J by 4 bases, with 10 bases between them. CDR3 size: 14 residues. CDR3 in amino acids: CSVEEGKKYNEQFF. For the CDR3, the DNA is TGCAGCGTTGAAGAAGGGAAGAAGTACAATGAGCAGTTCTTC.

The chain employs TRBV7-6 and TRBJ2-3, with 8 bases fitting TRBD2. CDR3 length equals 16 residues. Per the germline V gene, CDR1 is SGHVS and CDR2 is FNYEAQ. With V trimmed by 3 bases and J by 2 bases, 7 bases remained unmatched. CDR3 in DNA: TGTGCCAGCAGCTTTTCGGCGGGAGGCGCCACAGATACGCAGTATTTT. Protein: CASSFSAGGATDTQYF.

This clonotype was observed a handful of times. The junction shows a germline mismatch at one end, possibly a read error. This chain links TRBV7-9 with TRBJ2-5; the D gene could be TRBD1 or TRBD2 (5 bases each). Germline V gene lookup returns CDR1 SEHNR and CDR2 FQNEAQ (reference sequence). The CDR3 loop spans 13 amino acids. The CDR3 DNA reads TGTGCCAGCAGCCAACCTCCCCGGGACCGAAGGGACTTC. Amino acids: CASSQPPRDRRDF.

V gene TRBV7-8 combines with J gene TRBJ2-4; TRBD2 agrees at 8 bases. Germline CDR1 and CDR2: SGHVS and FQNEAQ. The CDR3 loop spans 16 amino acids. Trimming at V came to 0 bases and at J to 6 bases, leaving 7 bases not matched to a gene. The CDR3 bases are TGTGCCAGCAGCTTAGCCTCGGTTAGCGGGATAAACATTCAGTACTTC. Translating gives CASSLASVSGINIQYF.

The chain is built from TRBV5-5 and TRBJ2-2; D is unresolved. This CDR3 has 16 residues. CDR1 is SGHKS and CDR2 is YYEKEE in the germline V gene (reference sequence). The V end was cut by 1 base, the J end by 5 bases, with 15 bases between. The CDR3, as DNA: TGTGCCAGCAGCTTGATGCTCTTTCTCCAGACCGGGGAGCTGTTTTTT. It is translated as CASSLMLFLQTGELFF.

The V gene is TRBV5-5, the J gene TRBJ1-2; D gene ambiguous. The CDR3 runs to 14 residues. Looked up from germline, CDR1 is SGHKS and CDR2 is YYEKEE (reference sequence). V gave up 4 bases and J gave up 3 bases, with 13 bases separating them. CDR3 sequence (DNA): TGTGCCAGCAGCCGGGAATATCGGGACTATGGCTACACCTTC. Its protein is CASSREYRDYGYTF. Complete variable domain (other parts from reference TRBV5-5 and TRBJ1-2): DAGVTQSPTHLIKTRGQQVTLRCSPISGHKSVSWYQQVLGQGPQFIFQYYEKEERGRGNFPDRFSARQFPNYSSELNVNALLLGDSALYLCASSREYRDYGYTFGSGTRLTVV.

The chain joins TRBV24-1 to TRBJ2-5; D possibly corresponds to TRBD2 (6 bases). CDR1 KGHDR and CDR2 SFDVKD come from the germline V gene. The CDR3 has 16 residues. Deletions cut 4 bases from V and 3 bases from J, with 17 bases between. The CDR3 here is CATSEGGTVHKETQYF. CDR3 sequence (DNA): TGTGCCACCAGTGAAGGCGGGACCGTACACAAAGAGACCCAGTACTTC.

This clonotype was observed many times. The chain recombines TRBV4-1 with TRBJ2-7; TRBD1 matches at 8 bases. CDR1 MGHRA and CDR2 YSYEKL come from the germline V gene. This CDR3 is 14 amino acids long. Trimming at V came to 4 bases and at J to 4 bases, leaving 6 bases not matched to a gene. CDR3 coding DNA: TGCGCCAGCAGCCTCCGAGGACAGGGATACGAGCAGTACTTC. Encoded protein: CASSLRGQGYEQYF.

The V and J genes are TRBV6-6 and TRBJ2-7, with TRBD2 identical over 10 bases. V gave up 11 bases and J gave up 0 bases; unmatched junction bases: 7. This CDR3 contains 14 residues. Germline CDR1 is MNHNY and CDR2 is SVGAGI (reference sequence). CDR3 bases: TGTGCCGGGAAGCGGGAGGGAAGCTCCTACGAGCAGTACTTC. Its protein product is CAGKREGSSYEQYF.